This T cell receptor (beta chain) was obtained from a study of T cell responses to AZD1222 COVID-19 vaccine. Study-level results: Repertoire sampling was restricted to post-peak T cell response timepoints. White British ancestry dominated among donors, who included more females, and clonal diversity was possibly underestimated. Baseline seropositivity characterized only six or seven AZD1222 recipients. Among spike-specific TCRs, nearly half reportedly target unmutated variant regions.

Worth noting for this clone: What it binds is unknown.

The protocol was immunoSEQ multiplex PCR, while the TCRdb copy is restricted to in-frame clones and leaves out a portion. This sample carries 85,000 to 110,000 clones, 91% of them seen once, and the ten largest clones take under 50%. V trimming: 3 bases; J trimming: 2 bases; junction bases outside the gene matches: 4. Germline V gene data show CDR1 as KGHDR and CDR2 as SFDVKD. The CDR3 spans 15 residues. Sequencing used peripheral blood, obtained on day 0 of AZD1222 vaccination. The clonotype was recovered from an adult in good health. The rearrangement links TRBV24-1 to TRBJ1-2; 8 bases match TRBD1. The CDR3: CATSDNRGANYGYTF. As DNA, the CDR3 is TGTGCCACCAGTGATAACAGGGGGGCCAACTATGGCTACACCTTC.